The clone carrying this T cell receptor beta chain turned up a few times. The authors prepared the TCRbeta library with unique molecular identifiers. TCRdb re-analysed the PCR reads in MiXCR, keeping a single row per CDR3 protein. The sample records some 590,000 distinct CDR3 sequences, about 11% being singletons. The data were taken from a study of T-cell reconstitution after alpha-beta-depleted transplantation in children. The receptor comes from a human donor who donated a stem cell graft to a child with acute myeloid leukemia. The sample was PBMCs from the stem cell graft donor, taken from the stem cell graft.

The CDR3 DNA reads TGTGCCAGCAGCCAAACAGCTTTTGAAGCTTTCTTT. This encodes CASSQTAFEAFF. V is TRBV3-1 and J is TRBJ1-1; D gene ambiguous. V was clipped by 2 bases and J by 7 bases, with 8 bases between them. The CDR3 has 12 residues. Germline V gene sequence: CDR1 LGHDT, CDR2 YNNKEL (reference sequence).